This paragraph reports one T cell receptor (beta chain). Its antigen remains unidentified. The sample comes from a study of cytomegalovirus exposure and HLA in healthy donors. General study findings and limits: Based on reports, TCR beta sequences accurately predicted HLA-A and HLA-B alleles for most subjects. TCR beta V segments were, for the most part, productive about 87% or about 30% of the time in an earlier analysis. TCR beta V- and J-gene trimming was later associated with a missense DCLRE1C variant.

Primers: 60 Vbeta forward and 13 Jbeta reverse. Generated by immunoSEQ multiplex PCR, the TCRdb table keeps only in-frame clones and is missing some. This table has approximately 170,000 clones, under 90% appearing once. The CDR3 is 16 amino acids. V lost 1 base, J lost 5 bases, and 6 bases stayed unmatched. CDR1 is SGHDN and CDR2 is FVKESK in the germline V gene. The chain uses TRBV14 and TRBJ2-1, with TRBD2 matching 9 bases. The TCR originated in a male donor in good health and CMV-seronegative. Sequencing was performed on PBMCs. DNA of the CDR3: TGTGCCAGCAGCCAAGGTTTTGCGGGAGGGGACAATGAGCAGTTCTTC. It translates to CASSQGFAGGDNEQFF.